Below are 9 T cell receptor beta chains sequenced from a single sample in a study of Ad26.COV2.S vaccination and SARS-CoV-2 variants. Measured with immunoSEQ multiplex PCR; TCRdb has only the in-frame clones, and not every one. The table lists under 550,000 clones, 85% to 90% of them singletons. As for treatment: around 19 received Ad26.COV2.S at low or high dose, single or two shots; roughly five received placebo; per-sample allocation not given. Day 63 after the first vaccine or placebo injection was the time point for sampling. Sequencing was performed on peripheral blood, taken in a trial of Ad26.COV2.S vaccine versus placebo. These receptors all come from a person between 18 and 65 years old who received the Ad26.COV2.S COVID-19 vaccine or a placebo.

The chain links TRBV6-2 or TRBV6-3 to TRBJ2-2, with D possibly matching TRBD1 (7 bases). V was cut by 4 bases and J by 6 bases, with 12 bases left in between. The CDR3 is made up of 14 amino acids. CDR1 is MNHEY, CDR2 SVGEGT, per germline. This chain's CDR3 is CASSSGGSAGELFF. In DNA, the CDR3 is TGTGCCAGCAGTTCAGGGGGGTCGGCCGGGGAGCTGTTTTTT.

The genes are TRBV6-4 and TRBJ1-3, with unresolved D. The CDR3 is 12 amino acids. V lost 5 bases, J lost 3 bases, and 5 bases lay in between. The germline CDR1 and CDR2 sequences are MRHNA and SNTAGT. Here the CDR3 DNA reads TGTGCCAGCAGTCCTAATGGAAACACCATATATTTT. Its protein product is CASSPNGNTIYF.

The CDR3, as DNA: TGCAGCGCCGCAGGACAGGGTAGGCAGTACTTC. Protein: CSAAGQGRQYF. The chain joins TRBV29-1 to TRBJ2-7, with 8 bases lining up with TRBD1. The length of the CDR3 is 11 residues. Germline CDR1 is SQVTM and CDR2 is ANQGSEA. Germline trimming cut 7 bases from V and 9 bases from J; bases unmatched to any gene: 8.

This clone was picked up one time. The chain joins TRBV28 to TRBJ1-3; D ambiguous. Germline V gene data show CDR1 as MDHEN and CDR2 as SYDVKM. This CDR3 has 14 amino acids. The V gene lost 8 bases and the J gene lost 3 bases, with 14 bases spanning the gap. The CDR3 DNA reads TGTGCCAGCTCTCATACAGCGAGTGGAAACACCATATATTTT. Its translation is CASSHTASGNTIYF.

This clone was observed once. CDR3 region: CASSSKGRETQYF. DNA for the CDR3: TGTGCCAGCAGTTCTAAAGGGAGGGAGACCCAGTACTTC. The V call is TRBV6-2 or TRBV6-3, the J call TRBJ2-5, with D perhaps TRBD2 (6 bases). The CDR3 runs 13 residues. The germline V and J ends were trimmed by 4 bases and 5 bases, with 11 bases remaining between them. The germline V gene encodes CDR1 MNHEY and CDR2 SVGEGT.

This rearrangement joins TRBV3-1 (or the pseudogene TRBV3-2) to TRBJ1-2; D is unclear. Germline CDR1 reads LGHDT; CDR2 reads YNNKEL (reference sequence). Trimming cost V 4 bases and J 11 bases, with 11 bases left between them. The CDR3 has 11 amino acids. The DNA of the CDR3 is TGTGCCAGCAGCCTAATGGGGATATACACCTTC. Its protein product is CASSLMGIYTF.

The chain recombines TRBV28 with TRBJ2-7; unclear D gene. Per the germline V gene, CDR1 is MDHEN and CDR2 is SYDVKM. The ends were cut back, 7 bases at V and 0 bases at J, with 13 bases in the middle. The CDR3 totals 14 residues. CDR3 nucleotides: TGTGCCAGCACCCATTATGCTAGCTCCTACGAGCAGTACTTC. Translation: CASTHYASSYEQYF.

V and J are TRBV2 and TRBJ1-1, with D unresolved. V lost 7 bases and J lost 6, with 12 bases in between. The CDR3 has 12 amino acids. CDR1 SNHLY and CDR2 FYNNEI come from the germline V gene. CDR3 loop: CASMIVVPEAFF. CDR3 DNA sequence: TGTGCCAGCATGATAGTTGTACCTGAAGCTTTCTTT.

The rearrangement uses TRBV20-1 and TRBJ2-7; D possibly uses TRBD1 or TRBD2 (5 bases each). Germline CDR1 DFQATT, CDR2 SNEGSKA (reference sequence). Trimming took 5 bases from V and 6 from J, leaving 8 bases between them. The CDR3 is 10 amino acids. The CDR3 spells CSAERGEQYF. CDR3 nucleotide sequence: TGCAGTGCTGAGAGGGGCGAGCAGTACTTC.